The 26 T cell receptor beta chains given below trace back to one sample, sequenced in a study of persistence of HIV-infected CD4 T cells. The stimulus was an HIV-1 Gag 15-mer peptide pool, roughly 1 ug/peptide/mL. Responding CD4+ T cells were sorted by upregulation of both CD40 ligand and CD69. This was the immunoSEQ version 4 assay in survey mode. The data were produced by immunoSEQ multiplex PCR, yet TCRdb's version contains in-frame clones alone and is incomplete. Of tens of thousands of clones listed, roughly 70% were seen once; the top ten hold roughly 1.8%. These receptors' antigens are unknown. The sequences come from CD4+ T cells sorted from PBMCs after roughly 19-hour stimulation, collected from a patient who received antiretroviral therapy. These receptors were collected from an adult man with HIV who was CMV-seropositive.

This clone was counted a few times. The rearrangement links TRBV27 to TRBJ1-5, with unresolved D. CDR3 size: 14 residues. The germline CDR1 and CDR2 sequences are MNHEY and SMNVEV (reference sequence). The V end lost 6 bases, the J end lost 9 bases, and 18 bases lay between the germline ends. Written as DNA, the CDR3 is TGTGCCAGCAGCCCCCCCTCTTTTAGACGGCCCCAGCATTTT. Translating it yields CASSPPSFRRPQHF.

The chain recombines TRBV6-1 with TRBJ1-5; the D is unclear. Between the trimmed V and J ends, which lost 3 bases and 5 bases, there was a span of 11 bases. Germline values: CDR1 MNHNS, CDR2 SASEGT. The CDR3 has 14 residues. CDR3 nucleotides: TGTGCCAGCAGTGACCAAGGATGGTATCAGCCCCAGCATTTT. This encodes CASSDQGWYQPQHF.

This chain links TRBV2 with TRBJ2-7; TRBD1 aligns across 10 bases. The CDR3 consists of 15 residues. The germline CDR1 and CDR2 sequences are SNHLY and FYNNEI. The V gene end was trimmed by 5 bases and the J gene end by 1 base; junction bases not matched to a gene: 5. The CDR3 loop is CASSSGTGVSYEQYF. In DNA, the CDR3 is TGTGCCAGCAGTTCCGGGACAGGGGTTTCCTACGAGCAGTACTTC.

The V gene is TRBV2, the J gene TRBJ1-5; D is unresolved. Germline assignment: CDR1 SNHLY and CDR2 FYNNEI. This CDR3 comprises 14 residues. V lost 0 bases to trimming and J lost 4 bases, with 7 bases between them. CDR3 residues: CASSEANRNQPQHF. In nucleotides, the CDR3 is TGTGCCAGCAGTGAAGCGAACCGTAATCAGCCCCAGCATTTT.

The DNA of the CDR3 is TGTGCCAGCCCAACGGGTACAGGGTTGAATCAGCCCCAGCATTTT. This translates into CASPTGTGLNQPQHF. The rearrangement uses TRBV18 and TRBJ1-5; a weak D match, TRBD1 (6 bases). V was cut by 8 bases and J by 4 bases, with 18 bases left in between. Germline V gene lookup returns CDR1 KGHSH and CDR2 LQKENI. This CDR3 spans 15 amino acids.

There are a few counts of this clone. V usage is TRBV5-4 and J usage is TRBJ1-2; D is uncertain. The ends were cut back, 0 bases at V and 4 bases at J, with 4 bases in the middle. From germline, CDR1 is SGHNT and CDR2 YYREEE (reference sequence). The CDR3 is 12 amino acids. In nucleotides, the CDR3 is TGTGCCAGCAGCTTGGATTCCTATGGCTACACCTTC. The encoded protein is CASSLDSYGYTF.

J is TRBJ2-7 and V is TRBV28; 7 nucleotides align to TRBD1. V trimming: 6 bases; J trimming: 0 bases; junction bases outside the gene matches: 5. The V gene's germline CDR1 is MDHEN and CDR2 SYDVKM. This CDR3 contains 14 residues. The CDR3 DNA sequence: TGTGCCAGCAGCCCTACAGGGGTCTCCTACGAGCAGTACTTC. Protein: CASSPTGVSYEQYF.

This sequence joins TRBV3-1 (or the pseudogene TRBV3-2) and TRBJ2-5; maybe TRBD1 (5 bases). Trimming stripped 1 base from V and 5 bases from J, with 17 bases between. Germline lookup yields CDR1 LGHDT and CDR2 YNNKEL (reference sequence). The CDR3 totals 16 residues. The CDR3, as DNA: TGTGCCAGCAGCCAAGGACGGCTCCTGGGGCCTGAGACCCAGTACTTC. Translated: CASSQGRLLGPETQYF.

The genes are TRBV6-5 and TRBJ1-5; TRBD1 is a possible D gene (6 bases). The CDR3 loop spans 15 amino acids. Trimming removed 6 bases at V and 7 bases at J, with 19 bases between. CDR1 is MNHEY and CDR2 is SVGAGI in the germline V gene. The CDR3 DNA is TGTGCCAGCAGGCCAGGGGAAGGTATGGTACAGCCCCAGCATTTT. It encodes CASRPGEGMVQPQHF.

The chain couples TRBV28 to TRBJ2-4, with D uncertain. Germline V gene data show CDR1 as MDHEN and CDR2 as SYDVKM. Trimming cost V 9 bases and J 13 bases, with 19 bases left between them. CDR3 length: 12 amino acids. The CDR3 region is CARSTKGRNQYF. The CDR3 DNA reads TGTGCCAGAAGCACAAAAGGGCGGAACCAGTACTTC.

CDR3 nucleotides: TGTGCCAGTAATGACCCCGGGACAGCCTTCTACGAGCAGTACTTC. Residues: CASNDPGTAFYEQYF. This rearrangement joins TRBV19 to TRBJ2-7; 7 nucleotides agree with TRBD1. The V gene's germline CDR1 is LNHDA and CDR2 SQIVND (reference sequence). This CDR3 comprises 15 residues. The junction had 12 bases not matched to a gene; V was cut back by 7 bases and J by 3 bases.

This chain uses TRBV2 with TRBJ2-2, with D uncertain. The germline V gene encodes CDR1 SNHLY and CDR2 FYNNEI. CDR3 length: 14 residues. V lost 0 bases and J 6 bases, leaving 8 bases between the germline ends. CDR3 in amino acids: CASSEAGSAGELFF. As DNA, the CDR3 is TGTGCCAGCAGTGAAGCGGGGTCGGCCGGGGAGCTGTTTTTT. Full variable domain (outside the CDR3, taken from reference TRBV2 and TRBJ2-2): EPEVTQTPSHQVTQMGQEVILRCVPISNHLYFYWYRQILGQKVEFLVSFYNNEISEKSEIFDDQFSVERPDGSNFTLKIRSTKLEDSAMYFCASSEAGSAGELFFGEGSRLTVL.

V usage is TRBV9 and J usage is TRBJ1-2; D is ambiguous. CDR3 length: 14 amino acids. The germline V gene encodes CDR1 SGDLS and CDR2 YYNGEE. V dropped 0 bases and J dropped 2 bases, with 8 bases sitting between them. The chain's CDR3 is CASSVGQSNYGYTF. CDR3 nucleotide sequence: TGTGCCAGCAGCGTAGGCCAGTCCAACTATGGCTACACCTTC.

The chain joins TRBV7-9 to TRBJ2-7, with D tentatively TRBD1 (7 bases). This CDR3 is built from 15 residues. The V end was cut by 5 bases, the J end by 3 bases, with 17 bases between. In germline, CDR1 is SEHNR, CDR2 FQNEAQ (reference sequence). Here the CDR3 DNA reads TGTGCCAGCAGCCAGGGGGAACCGGGACTCTACGAGCAGTACTTC. This codes for CASSQGEPGLYEQYF. Together with reference TRBV7-9 and TRBJ2-7, the CDR3 gives the full variable domain: DTGVSQNPRHKITKRGQNVTFRCDPISEHNRLYWYRQTLGQGPEFLTYFQNEAQLEKSRLLSDRFSAERPKGSFSTLEIQRTEQGDSAMYLCASSQGEPGLYEQYFGPGTRLTVT.

The chain recombines TRBV3-1 (or the pseudogene TRBV3-2) with TRBJ1-2; D is ambiguous. Germline CDR1 LGHDT, CDR2 YNNKEL (reference sequence). V dropped 7 bases and J dropped 5 bases, with 17 bases sitting between them. The CDR3 runs to 14 residues. The CDR3 here is CASNERGQSYGYTF. The CDR3 DNA reads as TGTGCCAGCAACGAACGGGGTCAGAGTTATGGCTACACCTTC.

The rearrangement uses TRBV2 and TRBJ1-4; D is possibly TRBD1 (6 bases). Trimming pared 2 bases from V and 8 bases from J, leaving 15 bases between. CDR1 is SNHLY, CDR2 FYNNEI, per germline. CDR3 length equals 15 residues. CDR3 nucleotides: TGTGCCAGCAGTGAATTCGGGGGGGGCGCAGAAAAACTGTTTTTT. Translated, it gives CASSEFGGGAEKLFF.

The chain couples TRBV2 to TRBJ2-3, with a possible D match to TRBD1 (5 bases). The CDR3 has 16 residues. Germline V gene lookup returns CDR1 SNHLY and CDR2 FYNNEI. The V and J ends lost 4 bases and 0 bases respectively, with 14 bases between them. The CDR3 here is CASSAGMGLSTDTQYF. Here the CDR3 DNA reads TGTGCCAGCAGTGCAGGGATGGGGCTAAGCACAGATACGCAGTATTTT.

J is TRBJ1-6 and V is TRBV18; D ambiguous. Germline V gene sequence: CDR1 KGHSH, CDR2 LQKENI. Deletions cut 2 bases from V and 5 bases from J, with 4 bases between. The CDR3 extends over 13 amino acids. The CDR3 sequence is CASSPRDNSPLHF. The CDR3 DNA follows: TGTGCCAGCTCACCAAGGGATAATTCACCCCTCCACTTT.

The rearrangement joins TRBV6-4 to TRBJ2-7; D is perhaps TRBD1 (6 bases). This CDR3 region has 15 residues. Looked up from germline, CDR1 is MRHNA and CDR2 is SNTAGT. Trimming left V 3 bases short and J 6 bases short, with 18 bases between. The CDR3 sequence is CASSEGGPGVGEQYF. The DNA of the CDR3 is TGTGCCAGCAGTGAAGGAGGACCAGGGGTCGGCGAGCAGTACTTC.

This clone appeared a single time. The chain is built from TRBV5-4 and TRBJ2-3, with D possibly matching TRBD1 (6 bases). Trimming pared 2 bases from V and 5 bases from J, leaving 15 bases between. The CDR3 sequence is 15 residues long. Germline V gives CDR1 SGHNT, CDR2 YYREEE (reference sequence). CDR3 nucleotide sequence: TGTGCCAGCAGCTTTGACCCCAGGGGTGGAGATACGCAGTATTTT. Amino acids: CASSFDPRGGDTQYF.

This chain joins TRBV19 and TRBJ2-1; TRBD2 agrees at 14 bases. The trim removed 6 bases at V and 9 bases at J, leaving 4 bases unmatched. The CDR3 extends over 14 amino acids. The germline gives CDR1 LNHDA, CDR2 SQIVND (reference sequence). The CDR3 bases are TGTGCCAGTAGGACTAGCGGGGGGGTTGCTGAGCAGTTCTTC. It yields the protein CASRTSGGVAEQFF.

This clone was recorded only once. For the CDR3, the DNA is TGTGCCAGTAGTTCCCCGGACGCAGCCTCTGGAAACACCATATATTTT. Protein product: CASSSPDAASGNTIYF. The chain joins TRBV19 to TRBJ1-3, with D uncertain. Germline CDR1 and CDR2: LNHDA and SQIVND (reference sequence). The CDR3 sequence is 16 residues long. V lost 5 bases to trimming and J lost 0 bases, with 14 bases between them.

The chain recombines TRBV7-9 with TRBJ1-2, with unresolved D. CDR1 and CDR2 (germline): SEHNR, FQNEAQ (reference sequence). Trimming left V 3 bases short and J 2 bases short, with 7 bases between. The CDR3 extends over 13 amino acids. CDR3 nucleotides: TGTGCCAGCAGCTTTAACAGCAACTATGGCTACACCTTC. Amino acids: CASSFNSNYGYTF.

J is TRBJ2-2 and V is TRBV28; D is undetermined. The CDR3 sequence is 12 residues long. V lost 4 bases, J lost 8 bases, and 8 bases lay in between. Germline CDR1 reads MDHEN; CDR2 reads SYDVKM. Here the CDR3 reads CASSSTLGELFF. The CDR3 nucleotides read TGTGCCAGCAGTTCAACCCTGGGGGAGCTGTTTTTT.

The genes are TRBV5-1 and TRBJ1-4, with D perhaps matching TRBD1 (6 bases). The CDR3 consists of 15 residues. With 4 bases removed from V and 6 bases from J, the gap between germline ends came to 16 bases. From germline, CDR1 is SGHRS and CDR2 YFSETQ. CDR3 DNA: TGCGCCAGCAGCCCGACCCGGGACAACTATGAAAAACTGTTTTTT. It is translated as CASSPTRDNYEKLFF.

This chain uses TRBV6-5 with TRBJ1-5; 8 bases agree with TRBD1. There are 13 residues in the CDR3. The V gene end was trimmed by 6 bases and the J gene end by 7 bases; junction bases not matched to a gene: 5. Germline V gene sequence: CDR1 MNHEY, CDR2 SVGAGI. In DNA, the CDR3 is TGTGCCAGCAGCTCAGGGGGCCGGCAGCCCCAGCATTTT. Its protein product is CASSSGGRQPQHF.